This TCR beta chain was profiled in a study of blood T cell repertoires in COVID-19. Study-wide background: Researchers got acute and convalescent COVID-19 samples from the United States, Italy and Spain. T cells, B-cell-depleted T cells, or PBMCs supplied cDNA or gDNA.

The V gene's germline CDR1 is SGHVS and CDR2 FNYEAQ. Trimming left V 1 base short and J 4 bases short, with 13 bases between. This CDR3 comprises 15 residues. As handled by the study authors: Amplified reference gene primers provided the basis for estimating nucleated cell counts. Libraries were prepared by immunoSEQ multiplex PCR; TCRdb keeps only in-frame clonotypes and omits some of them. The V and J calls and the clone size are those of that table, but D and trimming were determined from the DNA. The table has around 200,000 clones, more than 80% seen once; the top ten hold over 1%. Seattle researchers signed up patients amid active infection and tracked them longitudinally.

The chain carries TRBV7-6 and TRBJ2-5; weak D call: TRBD1 (5 bases). The clonotype was recovered from a woman in her thirties with COVID-19, enrolled during active disease. The sample taken for sequencing was peripheral blood. DNA of the CDR3: TGTGCCAGCAGCTTAGTCCCAGGGAATGTAGAGACCCAGTACTTC. Protein sequence: CASSLVPGNVETQYF.